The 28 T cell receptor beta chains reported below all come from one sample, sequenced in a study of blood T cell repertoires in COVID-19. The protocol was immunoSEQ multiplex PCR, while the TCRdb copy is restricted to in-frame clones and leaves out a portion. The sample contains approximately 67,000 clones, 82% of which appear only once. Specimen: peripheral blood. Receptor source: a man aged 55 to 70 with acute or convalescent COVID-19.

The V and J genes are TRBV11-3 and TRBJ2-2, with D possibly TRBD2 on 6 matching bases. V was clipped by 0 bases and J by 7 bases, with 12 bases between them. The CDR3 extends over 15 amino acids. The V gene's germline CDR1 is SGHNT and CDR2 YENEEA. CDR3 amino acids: CASSLDTGRHGELFF. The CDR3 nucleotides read TGTGCCAGCAGCTTAGATACGGGGAGGCACGGGGAGCTGTTTTTT.

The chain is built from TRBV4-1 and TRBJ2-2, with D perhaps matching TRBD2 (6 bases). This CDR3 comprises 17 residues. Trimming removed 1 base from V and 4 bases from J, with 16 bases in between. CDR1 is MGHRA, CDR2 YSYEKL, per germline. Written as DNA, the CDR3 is TGCGCCAGCAGCCAAGGGGAGGCTTCACGGGGCACCGGGGAGCTGTTTTTT. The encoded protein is CASSQGEASRGTGELFF.

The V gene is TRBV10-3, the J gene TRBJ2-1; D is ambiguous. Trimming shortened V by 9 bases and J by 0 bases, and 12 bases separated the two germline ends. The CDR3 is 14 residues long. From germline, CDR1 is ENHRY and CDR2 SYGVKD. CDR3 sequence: CAIKNPSSYNEQFF. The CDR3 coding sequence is TGTGCCATAAAGAACCCGAGCTCCTACAATGAGCAGTTCTTC.

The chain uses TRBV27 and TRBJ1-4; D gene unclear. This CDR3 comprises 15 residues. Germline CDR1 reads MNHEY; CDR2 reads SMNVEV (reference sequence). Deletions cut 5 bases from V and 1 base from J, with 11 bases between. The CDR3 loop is CASSPRGRTNEKLFF. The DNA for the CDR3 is TGTGCCAGCAGTCCCAGAGGGAGAACTAATGAAAAACTGTTTTTT.

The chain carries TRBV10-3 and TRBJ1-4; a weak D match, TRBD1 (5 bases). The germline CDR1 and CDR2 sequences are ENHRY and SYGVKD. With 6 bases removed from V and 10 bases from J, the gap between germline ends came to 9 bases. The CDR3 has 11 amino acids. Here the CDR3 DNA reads TGTGCCATCAGAGGGGAAGGAAAACTGTTTTTT. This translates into CAIRGEGKLFF.

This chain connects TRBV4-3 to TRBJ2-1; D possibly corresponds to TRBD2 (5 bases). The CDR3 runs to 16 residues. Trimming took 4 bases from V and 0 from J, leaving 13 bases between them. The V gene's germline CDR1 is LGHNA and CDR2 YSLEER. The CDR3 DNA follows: TGCGCCAGCAGCCGTGATTCGGGGAGCTCCTACAATGAGCAGTTCTTC. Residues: CASSRDSGSSYNEQFF.

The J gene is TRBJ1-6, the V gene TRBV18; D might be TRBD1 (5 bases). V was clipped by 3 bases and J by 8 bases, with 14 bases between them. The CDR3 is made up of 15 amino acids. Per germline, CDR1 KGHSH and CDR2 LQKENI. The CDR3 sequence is CASSPFDSGDSPLHF. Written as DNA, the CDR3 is TGTGCCAGCTCACCGTTCGACAGTGGGGATTCACCCCTCCACTTT.

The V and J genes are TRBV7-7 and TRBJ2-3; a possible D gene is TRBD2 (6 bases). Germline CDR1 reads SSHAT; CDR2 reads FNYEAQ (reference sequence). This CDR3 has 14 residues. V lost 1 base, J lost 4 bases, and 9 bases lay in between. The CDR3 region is CASSLDGGSDTQYF. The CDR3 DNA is TGTGCCAGCAGCTTAGACGGAGGGTCAGATACGCAGTATTTT.

CDR3 region: CASSPLMQGGLSEAFF. The CDR3 DNA is TGTGCCAGCTCACCCTTAATGCAGGGAGGTTTATCTGAAGCTTTCTTT. The rearrangement joins TRBV18 to TRBJ1-1, with D possibly being TRBD1 (5 bases). The germline CDR1 and CDR2 sequences are KGHSH and LQKENI. CDR3 length equals 16 residues. The V and J ends lost 3 bases and 6 bases respectively, with 20 bases between them.

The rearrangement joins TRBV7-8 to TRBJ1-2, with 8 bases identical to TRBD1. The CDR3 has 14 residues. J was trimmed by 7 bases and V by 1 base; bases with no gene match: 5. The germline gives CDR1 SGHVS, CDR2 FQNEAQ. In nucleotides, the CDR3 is TGTGCCAGCAGCTTAGGGACAGGGCGGTCTGGCTACACCTTC. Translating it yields CASSLGTGRSGYTF.

The DNA for the CDR3 is TGTGCCAGCAGCTTGGGGCCAGCGGGGGGACCCTACGAGCAGTACTTC. Its protein product is CASSLGPAGGPYEQYF. The chain combines TRBV5-6 with TRBJ2-7; 9 bases match TRBD2. V was clipped by 0 bases and J by 2 bases; unmatched bases: 6. Germline V CDR1 and CDR2: SGHDT, YYEEEE. The CDR3 extends over 16 amino acids.

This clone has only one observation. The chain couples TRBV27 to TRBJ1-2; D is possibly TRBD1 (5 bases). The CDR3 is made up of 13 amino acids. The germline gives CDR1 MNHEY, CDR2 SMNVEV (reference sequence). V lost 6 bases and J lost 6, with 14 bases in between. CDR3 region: CASRARETHGYTF. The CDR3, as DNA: TGTGCCAGCAGGGCCAGGGAAACCCATGGCTACACCTTC.

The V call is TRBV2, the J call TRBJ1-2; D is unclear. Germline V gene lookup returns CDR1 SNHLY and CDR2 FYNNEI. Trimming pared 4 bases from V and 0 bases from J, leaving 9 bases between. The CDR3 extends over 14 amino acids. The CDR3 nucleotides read TGTGCCAGCAGTGGAACGGAGACTAACTATGGCTACACCTTC. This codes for CASSGTETNYGYTF.

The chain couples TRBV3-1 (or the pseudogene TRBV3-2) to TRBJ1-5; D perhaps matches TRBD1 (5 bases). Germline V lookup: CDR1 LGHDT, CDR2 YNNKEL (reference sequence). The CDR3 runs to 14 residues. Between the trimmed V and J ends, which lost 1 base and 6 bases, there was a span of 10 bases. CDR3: CASSQGRGAQPQHF. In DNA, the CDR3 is TGTGCCAGCAGCCAAGGGAGGGGAGCTCAGCCCCAGCATTTT.

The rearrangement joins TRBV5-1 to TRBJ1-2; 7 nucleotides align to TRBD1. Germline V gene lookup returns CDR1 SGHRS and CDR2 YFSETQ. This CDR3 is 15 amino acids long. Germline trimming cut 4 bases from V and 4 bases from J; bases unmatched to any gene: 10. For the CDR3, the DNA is TGCGCCAGCAGCCCAGCGACAGGGAAGAGCTATGGCTACACCTTC. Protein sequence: CASSPATGKSYGYTF.

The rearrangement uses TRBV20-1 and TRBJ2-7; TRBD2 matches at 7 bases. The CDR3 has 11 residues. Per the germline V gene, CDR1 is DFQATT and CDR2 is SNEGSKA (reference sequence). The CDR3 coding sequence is TGCGGCCGGGACTACACCTACGAGCAGTACTTC. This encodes CGRDYTYEQYF.

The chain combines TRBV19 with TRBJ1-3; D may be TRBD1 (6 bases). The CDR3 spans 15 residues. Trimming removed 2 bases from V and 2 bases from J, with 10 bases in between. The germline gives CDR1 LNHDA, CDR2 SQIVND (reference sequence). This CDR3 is CASSIQRQAGNTIYF. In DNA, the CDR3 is TGTGCCAGTAGTATACAACGACAGGCTGGAAACACCATATATTTT.

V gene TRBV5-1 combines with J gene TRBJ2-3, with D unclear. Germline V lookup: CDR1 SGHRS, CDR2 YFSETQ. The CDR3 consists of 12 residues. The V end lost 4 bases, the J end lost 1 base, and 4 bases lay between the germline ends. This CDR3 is CASSGRTDTQYF. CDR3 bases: TGCGCCAGCAGCGGGCGCACAGATACGCAGTATTTT.

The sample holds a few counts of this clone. As DNA, the CDR3 is TGTGCCAGCAGGACAGTCCTCGGGAGCACTGAAGCTTTCTTT. Translating it yields CASRTVLGSTEAFF. The gene calls are TRBV7-2 and TRBJ1-1; TRBD1 might be the D (5 bases). The V and J ends lost 6 bases and 4 bases respectively, with 15 bases between them. The germline V gene has CDR1 SGHTA and CDR2 FQGNSA. The length of the CDR3 is 14 residues.

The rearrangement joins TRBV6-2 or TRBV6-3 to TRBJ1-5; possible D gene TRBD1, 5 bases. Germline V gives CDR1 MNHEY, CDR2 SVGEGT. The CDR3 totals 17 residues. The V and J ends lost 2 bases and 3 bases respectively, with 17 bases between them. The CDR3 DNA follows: TGTGCCAGCAGTTACGGGGCCTCGGGGGGTAACAATCAGCCCCAGCATTTT. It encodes CASSYGASGGNNQPQHF.

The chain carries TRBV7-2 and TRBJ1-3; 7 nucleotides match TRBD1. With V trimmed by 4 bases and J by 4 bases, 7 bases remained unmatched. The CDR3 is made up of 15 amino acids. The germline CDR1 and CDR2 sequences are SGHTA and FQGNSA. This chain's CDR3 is CASSSSGTVGNTIYF. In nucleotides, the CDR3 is TGTGCCAGCAGCTCGTCCGGGACAGTCGGAAACACCATATATTTT. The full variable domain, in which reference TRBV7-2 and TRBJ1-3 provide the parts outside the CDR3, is GAGVSQSPSNKVTEKGKDVELRCDPISGHTALYWYRQSLGQGLEFLIYFQGNSAPDKSGLPSDRFSAERTGGSVSTLTIQRTQQEDSAVYLCASSSSGTVGNTIYFGEGSWLTVV.

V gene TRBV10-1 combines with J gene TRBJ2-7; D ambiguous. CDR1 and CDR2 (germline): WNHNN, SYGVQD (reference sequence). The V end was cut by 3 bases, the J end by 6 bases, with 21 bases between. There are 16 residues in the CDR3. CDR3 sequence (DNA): TGCGCCAGCAGTGATCACGAAATTTGCGTCGTCCGCGAGCAGTACGTC. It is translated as CASSDHEICVVREQYV.

The CDR3 here is CASSPGRSSYEQYF. The CDR3, as DNA: TGTGCCAGCAGCCCAGGGAGGAGCTCCTACGAGCAGTACTTC. The chain combines TRBV11-2 with TRBJ2-7, with D tentatively TRBD2 (6 bases). V was cut by 5 bases and J by 0 bases, with 11 bases left in between. The CDR3 runs to 14 residues. Germline CDR1 and CDR2: SGHAT and FQNNGV.

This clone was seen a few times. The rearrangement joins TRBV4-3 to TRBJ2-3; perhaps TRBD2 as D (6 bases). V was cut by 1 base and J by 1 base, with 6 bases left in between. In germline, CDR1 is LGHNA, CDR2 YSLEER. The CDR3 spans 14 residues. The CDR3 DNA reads TGCGCCAGCAGCCAAGGGGGGGGCACAGATACGCAGTATTTT. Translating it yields CASSQGGGTDTQYF.

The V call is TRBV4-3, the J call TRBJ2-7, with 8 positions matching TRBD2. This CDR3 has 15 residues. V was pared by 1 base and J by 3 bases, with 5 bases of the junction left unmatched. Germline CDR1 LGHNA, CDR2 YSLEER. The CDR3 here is CASSQALAGVYEQYF. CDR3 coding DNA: TGCGCCAGCAGCCAAGCCCTAGCGGGTGTCTACGAGCAGTACTTC.

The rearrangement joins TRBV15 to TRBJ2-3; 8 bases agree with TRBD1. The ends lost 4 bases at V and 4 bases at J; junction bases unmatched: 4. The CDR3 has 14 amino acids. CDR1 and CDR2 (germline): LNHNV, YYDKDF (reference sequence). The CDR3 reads CATSTGQGSDTQYF. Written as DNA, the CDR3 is TGTGCCACCAGCACCGGACAGGGATCAGATACGCAGTATTTT.

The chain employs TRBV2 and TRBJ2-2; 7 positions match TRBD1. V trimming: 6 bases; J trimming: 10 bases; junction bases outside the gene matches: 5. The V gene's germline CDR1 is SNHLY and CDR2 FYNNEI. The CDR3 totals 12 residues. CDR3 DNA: TGTGCCAGCAGATACCAGGGGGAGGAGCTGTTTTTT. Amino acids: CASRYQGEELFF.

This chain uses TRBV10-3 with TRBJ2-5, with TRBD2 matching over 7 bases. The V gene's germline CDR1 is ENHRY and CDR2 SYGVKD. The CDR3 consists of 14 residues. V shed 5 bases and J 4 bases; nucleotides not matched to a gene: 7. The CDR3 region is CAISSGERGETQYF. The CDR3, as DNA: TGTGCCATCAGTAGCGGGGAGAGAGGAGAGACCCAGTACTTC.